This TCR beta chain was found in a study of response to subunit inactivated influenza vaccine. TCRdb fed the RT-PCR reads into MiXCR, producing one record per CDR3 protein. The table records under 850,000 distinct CDR3 sequences, less than 20% of them present only once. This clonotype was recorded a few times. V lost 2 bases and J lost 0, with 16 bases in between. There are 17 residues in the CDR3. The germline gives CDR1 KGHSH, CDR2 LQKENI. The chain uses TRBV18 and TRBJ1-1; weak D call: TRBD1 (6 bases). This material consisted of PBMCs from blood, taken 5 days after vaccination. This TCR derives from a man in his forties or fifties who received an inactivated influenza vaccine. The DNA of the CDR3 is TGTGCCAGCTCACCAGCGAGCCCGGGACACCTGAACACTGAAGCTTTCTTT. Translation: CASSPASPGHLNTEAFF. Using reference TRBV18 and TRBJ1-1 for the parts outside the CDR3, the full variable domain is NAGVMQNPRHLVRRRGQEARLRCSPMKGHSHVYWYRQLPEEGLKFMVYLQKENIIDESGMPKERFSAEFPKEGPSILRIQQVVRGDSAAYFCASSPASPGHLNTEAFFGQGTRLTVV.